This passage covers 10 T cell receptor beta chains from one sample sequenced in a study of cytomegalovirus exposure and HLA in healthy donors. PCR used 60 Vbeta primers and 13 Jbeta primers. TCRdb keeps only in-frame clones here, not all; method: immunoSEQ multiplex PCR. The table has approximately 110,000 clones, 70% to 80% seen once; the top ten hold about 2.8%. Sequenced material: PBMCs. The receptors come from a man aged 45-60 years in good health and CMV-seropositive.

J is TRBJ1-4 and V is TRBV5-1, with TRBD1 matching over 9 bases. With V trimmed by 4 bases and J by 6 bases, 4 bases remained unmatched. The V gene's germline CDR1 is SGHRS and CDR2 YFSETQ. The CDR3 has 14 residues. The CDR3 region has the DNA TGCGCCAGCAGCCGGGACAGGGAGTATGAAAAACTGTTTTTT. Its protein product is CASSRDREYEKLFF.

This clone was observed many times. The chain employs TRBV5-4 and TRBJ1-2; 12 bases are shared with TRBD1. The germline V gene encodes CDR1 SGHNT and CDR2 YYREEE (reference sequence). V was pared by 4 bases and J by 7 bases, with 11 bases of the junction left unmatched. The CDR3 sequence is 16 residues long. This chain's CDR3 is CASSPGAPGQGAGYTF. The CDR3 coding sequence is TGTGCCAGCAGCCCTGGTGCCCCGGGACAGGGGGCTGGCTACACCTTC.

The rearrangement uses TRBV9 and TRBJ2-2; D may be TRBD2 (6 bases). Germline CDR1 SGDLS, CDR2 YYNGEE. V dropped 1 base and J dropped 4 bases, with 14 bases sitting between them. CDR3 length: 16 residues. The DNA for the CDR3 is TGTGCCAGCAGCGTATTCGGGGGATCGGTCACCGGGGAGCTGTTTTTT. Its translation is CASSVFGGSVTGELFF.

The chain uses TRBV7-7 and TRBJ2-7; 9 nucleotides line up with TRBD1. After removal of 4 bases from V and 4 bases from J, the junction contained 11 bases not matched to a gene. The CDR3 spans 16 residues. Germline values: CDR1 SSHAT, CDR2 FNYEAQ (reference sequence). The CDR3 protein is CASSSPRDRVGYEQYF. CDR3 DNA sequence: TGTGCCAGCAGCTCGCCCCGGGACAGGGTGGGGTACGAGCAGTACTTC.

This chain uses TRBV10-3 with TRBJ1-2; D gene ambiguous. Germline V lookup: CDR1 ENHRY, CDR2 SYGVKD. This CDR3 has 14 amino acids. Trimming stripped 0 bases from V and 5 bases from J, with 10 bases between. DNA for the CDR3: TGTGCCATCAGTGAGTCGCACAGTGTGTATGGCTACACCTTC. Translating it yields CAISESHSVYGYTF.

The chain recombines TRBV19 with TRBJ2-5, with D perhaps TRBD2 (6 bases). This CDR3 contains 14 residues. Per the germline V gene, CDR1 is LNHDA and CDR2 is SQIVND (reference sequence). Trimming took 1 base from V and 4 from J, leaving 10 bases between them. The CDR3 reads CASSIAGESETQYF. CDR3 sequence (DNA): TGTGCCAGTAGTATAGCGGGGGAATCAGAGACCCAGTACTTC.

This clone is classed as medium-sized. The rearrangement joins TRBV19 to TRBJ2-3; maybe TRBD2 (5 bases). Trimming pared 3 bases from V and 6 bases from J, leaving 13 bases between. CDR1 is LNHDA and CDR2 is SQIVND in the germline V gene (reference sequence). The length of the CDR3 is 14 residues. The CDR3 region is CASSMSSSRDTQYF. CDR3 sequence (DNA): TGTGCCAGTAGTATGTCTAGCAGCCGCGATACGCAGTATTTT.

The CDR3 DNA is TGCAGCGTTGAAGCCTCTAGCGGGGGGGCAAATACGCAGTATTTT. Amino acids: CSVEASSGGANTQYF. This chain connects TRBV29-1 to TRBJ2-3, with 12 bases that match TRBD2. Trimming at V came to 1 base and at J to 7 bases, leaving 6 bases not matched to a gene. Germline V gives CDR1 SQVTM, CDR2 ANQGSEA. The CDR3 contains 15 residues.

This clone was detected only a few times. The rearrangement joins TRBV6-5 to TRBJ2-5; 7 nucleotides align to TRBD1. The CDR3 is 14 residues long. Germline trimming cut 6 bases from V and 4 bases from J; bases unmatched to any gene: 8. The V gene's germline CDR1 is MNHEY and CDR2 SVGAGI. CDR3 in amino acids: CASSLDRRLETQYF. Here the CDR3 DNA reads TGTGCCAGCAGCTTGGACAGGCGATTAGAGACCCAGTACTTC.

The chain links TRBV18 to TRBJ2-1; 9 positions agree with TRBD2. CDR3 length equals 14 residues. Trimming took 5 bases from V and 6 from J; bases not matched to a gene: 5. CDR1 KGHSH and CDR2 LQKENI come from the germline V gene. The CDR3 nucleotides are TGTGCCAGCTCATTCCAAGCGGGGGGCAATGAGCAGTTCTTC. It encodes CASSFQAGGNEQFF.